The clone carrying this TCR beta chain was seen ten or more times. Antigen specificity is unknown. The library was built from about 400 ng RNA with molecular barcoded adaptors for alpha/delta and beta/gamma chains. TCRdb re-called the reads with MiXCR, one entry per CDR3 protein. This sample carries about 22,000 distinct CDR3 sequences, 12% to 15% of them seen once, and the ten largest clones take under 75%. The data derive from a study of read filtering for tumor transcriptome and immune sequencing. Across the whole study: 8 or 9 patients were R-ISS I, approximately 15 were R-ISS II, more than five were R-ISS III. The study's findings and limits: The CD138-negative fraction was mixed bone marrow immune cells, not pure T cells. Dropping single-read clonotypes raised IR-seq and RNA-seq shared-clonotype correlation.

The TCR originated in a donor at least 40 years old with multiple myeloma. The sample was a population of CD138-negative cells sorted from bone marrow.

This chain's CDR3 is CASSLGPEMREQYF. The CDR3 coding sequence is TGCGCCAGCAGCTTGGGACCAGAAATGCGCGAGCAGTACTTC. The chain carries TRBV5-1 and TRBJ2-7; D not certain. The CDR3 sequence is 14 residues long. Germline V gives CDR1 SGHRS, CDR2 YFSETQ. Trimming cost V 0 bases and J 6 bases, with 13 bases left between them.